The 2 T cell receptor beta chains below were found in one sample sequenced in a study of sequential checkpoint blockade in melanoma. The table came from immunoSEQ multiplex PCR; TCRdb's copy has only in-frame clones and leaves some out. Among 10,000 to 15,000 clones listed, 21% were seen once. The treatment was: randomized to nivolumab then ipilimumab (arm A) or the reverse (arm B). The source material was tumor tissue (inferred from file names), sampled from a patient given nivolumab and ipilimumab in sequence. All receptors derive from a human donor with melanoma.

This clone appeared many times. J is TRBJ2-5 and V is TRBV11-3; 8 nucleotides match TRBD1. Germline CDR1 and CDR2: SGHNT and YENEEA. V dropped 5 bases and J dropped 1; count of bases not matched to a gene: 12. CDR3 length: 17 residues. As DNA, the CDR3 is TGTGCCAGCAGCCTTGTCCTACGGGACAGGAGCCAAGAGACCCAGTACTTC. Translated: CASSLVLRDRSQETQYF. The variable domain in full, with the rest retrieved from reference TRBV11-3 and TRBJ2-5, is EAGVVQSPRYKIIEKKQPVAFWCNPISGHNTLYWYLQNLGQGPELLIRYENEEAVDDSQLPKDRFSAERLKGVDSTLKIQPAELGDSAVYLCASSLVLRDRSQETQYFGPGTRLLVL.

DNA of the CDR3: TGTGCCAGCTTAGTGGGACAGAGGGGGGCCCAGTACTTC. The encoded protein is CASLVGQRGAQYF. The rearrangement links TRBV10-3 to TRBJ2-5; the D gene is possibly TRBD1 (7 bases). Germline CDR1 and CDR2: ENHRY and SYGVKD. The V end was cut by 10 bases, the J end by 9 bases, with 21 bases between. The CDR3 has 13 amino acids.